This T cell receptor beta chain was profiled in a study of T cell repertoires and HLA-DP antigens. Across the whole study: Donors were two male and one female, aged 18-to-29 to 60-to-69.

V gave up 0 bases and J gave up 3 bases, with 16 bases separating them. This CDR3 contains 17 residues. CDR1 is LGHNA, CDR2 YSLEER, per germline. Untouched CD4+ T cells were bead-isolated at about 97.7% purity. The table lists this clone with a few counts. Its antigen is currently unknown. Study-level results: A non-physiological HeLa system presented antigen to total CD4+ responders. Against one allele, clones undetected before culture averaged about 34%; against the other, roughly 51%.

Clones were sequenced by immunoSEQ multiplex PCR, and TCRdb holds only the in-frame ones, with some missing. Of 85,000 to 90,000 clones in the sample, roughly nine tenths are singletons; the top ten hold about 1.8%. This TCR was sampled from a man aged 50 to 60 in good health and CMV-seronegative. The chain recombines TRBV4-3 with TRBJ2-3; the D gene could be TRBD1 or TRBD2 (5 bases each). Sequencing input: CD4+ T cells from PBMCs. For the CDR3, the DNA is TGCGCCAGCAGCCAAGATGTGGGGAGAGGGGCTACAGATACGCAGTATTTT. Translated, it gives CASSQDVGRGATDTQYF.